Below are 20 T cell receptor beta chains sequenced from a single sample in a study of blood T cell repertoires in COVID-19. Using immunoSEQ multiplex PCR, the repertoire was profiled, and TCRdb retains in-frame clones only, with some absent. The profile covers almost 250,000 clones, with about 82% appearing a single time and approximately 6% taken by the ten largest. Sequencing was done on a sample of peripheral blood. These receptors all come from a woman aged 80 or older with COVID-19, enrolled during active disease.

The chain combines TRBV19 with TRBJ1-2; D might be TRBD1 (6 bases). Germline values: CDR1 LNHDA, CDR2 SQIVND (reference sequence). Trimming took 5 bases from V and 6 from J, leaving 19 bases between them. CDR3 length: 15 amino acids. This chain's CDR3 is CASSGPRGRDNGYTF. The CDR3 nucleotides read TGTGCCAGTAGTGGGCCCCGGGGAAGGGACAATGGCTACACCTTC.

The V gene is TRBV11-3, the J gene TRBJ1-1, with TRBD1 matching 9 bases. The CDR3 runs 14 residues. V was clipped by 5 bases and J by 2 bases; unmatched bases: 3. Germline V lookup: CDR1 SGHNT, CDR2 YENEEA. The CDR3: CASSVGQGNTEAFF. DNA of the CDR3: TGTGCCAGCAGCGTGGGACAGGGAAACACTGAAGCTTTCTTT.

The J gene is TRBJ1-1, the V gene TRBV7-9; 8 nucleotides match TRBD1. The CDR3 has 13 residues. The germline V gene has CDR1 SEHNR and CDR2 FQNEAQ (reference sequence). The junction had 3 bases not matched to a gene; V was cut back by 5 bases and J by 4 bases. The CDR3 loop reads CASSVQGGTEAFF. The CDR3 DNA sequence: TGTGCCAGCAGCGTACAGGGGGGCACTGAAGCTTTCTTT.

The chain links TRBV2 to TRBJ1-2; tentatively, D is TRBD1 (6 bases). Deletions cut 4 bases from V and 7 bases from J, with 16 bases between. The germline CDR1 and CDR2 sequences are SNHLY and FYNNEI. This CDR3 spans 14 amino acids. The CDR3 reads CASSVEQGGGGYTF. The CDR3 bases are TGTGCCAGCAGTGTGGAACAGGGTGGAGGTGGCTACACCTTC.

This clone came up once. V usage is TRBV5-1 and J usage is TRBJ2-2; D possibly corresponds to TRBD2 (5 bases). The CDR3 has 16 residues. The V and J ends lost 1 base and 1 base respectively, with 11 bases between them. Germline assignment: CDR1 SGHRS and CDR2 YFSETQ. This CDR3 reads CASSLSVAGNTGELFF. The CDR3 bases are TGCGCCAGCAGCTTGTCCGTCGCGGGGAACACCGGGGAGCTGTTTTTT.

The chain couples TRBV6-6 to TRBJ2-5; D might be TRBD2 (5 bases). The V end was cut by 2 bases, the J end by 5 bases, with 15 bases between. The CDR3 contains 15 residues. CDR1 is MNHNY and CDR2 is SVGAGI in the germline V gene (reference sequence). The CDR3 loop reads CASSYPTGGGETQYF. The CDR3 bases are TGTGCCAGCAGTTACCCTACCGGCGGCGGGGAGACCCAGTACTTC.

The CDR3 coding sequence is TGTGCCAGCACCATACCGGAGGGGGGGGGTGAAAAACTGTTTTTT. It encodes CASTIPEGGGEKLFF. The chain couples TRBV28 to TRBJ1-4, with TRBD1 as a possible D gene (6 bases). There are 15 residues in the CDR3. Deletions cut 7 bases from V and 7 bases from J, with 19 bases between. Germline V gene lookup returns CDR1 MDHEN and CDR2 SYDVKM.

V and J are TRBV28 and TRBJ1-1; no firm D call. Trimming stripped 4 bases from V and 8 bases from J, with 14 bases between. Germline V gene sequence: CDR1 MDHEN, CDR2 SYDVKM. The CDR3 sequence is 13 residues long. The CDR3, as DNA: TGTGCCAGCAGTTCCTTGAGCTTCCCGGAAGCTTTCTTT. Its protein is CASSSLSFPEAFF.

The genes are TRBV28 and TRBJ1-4; the D gene is possibly TRBD1 (5 bases). CDR1 is MDHEN and CDR2 is SYDVKM in the germline V gene. The germline V and J ends were trimmed by 6 bases and 7 bases, with 12 bases remaining between them. CDR3 size: 13 residues. The CDR3 loop is CASSPGGFEKLFF. The CDR3 bases are TGTGCCAGCAGCCCCGGGGGGTTTGAAAAACTGTTTTTT. Full variable domain (missing parts from reference TRBV28 and TRBJ1-4): DVKVTQSSRYLVKRTGEKVFLECVQDMDHENMFWYRQDPGLGLRLIYFSYDVKMKEKGDIPEGYSVSREKKERFSLILESASTNQTSMYLCASSPGGFEKLFFGSGTQLSVL.

This rearrangement joins TRBV27 to TRBJ2-7, with 9 bases identical to TRBD1. With V trimmed by 2 bases and J by 0 bases, 2 bases remained unmatched. CDR3 length equals 15 residues. The germline V gene has CDR1 MNHEY and CDR2 SMNVEV (reference sequence). In DNA form, the CDR3 reads TGTGCCAGCAGTTTAAAGGGACAGGGCTCCTACGAGCAGTACTTC. Its translation is CASSLKGQGSYEQYF.

This clone was counted once. The gene calls are TRBV19 and TRBJ1-1; TRBD1 matches at 7 bases. The CDR3 sequence is 15 residues long. From germline, CDR1 is LNHDA and CDR2 SQIVND (reference sequence). J lost 5 bases, V lost 5 bases, and 11 bases had no gene match. CDR3 amino acids: CASSSPQGRRTEAFF. The CDR3 DNA is TGTGCCAGTAGTTCCCCACAGGGGCGTAGAACTGAAGCTTTCTTT.

The rearrangement links TRBV28 to TRBJ2-1; TRBD2 matches 8 bases. Germline V gene lookup returns CDR1 MDHEN and CDR2 SYDVKM. With V trimmed by 0 bases and J by 4 bases, 5 bases remained unmatched. This CDR3 contains 16 residues. The CDR3 protein is CASSLWDSGAYNEQFF. The CDR3, as DNA: TGTGCCAGCAGTTTATGGGATAGCGGGGCATACAATGAGCAGTTCTTC. The complete variable domain, with remaining parts taken from reference TRBV28 and TRBJ2-1, reads DVKVTQSSRYLVKRTGEKVFLECVQDMDHENMFWYRQDPGLGLRLIYFSYDVKMKEKGDIPEGYSVSREKKERFSLILESASTNQTSMYLCASSLWDSGAYNEQFFGPGTRLTVL.

This clone was counted only a few times. The chain couples TRBV7-9 to TRBJ2-6; D is uncertain. V dropped 11 bases and J dropped 2 bases, with 13 bases sitting between them. Germline values: CDR1 SEHNR, CDR2 FQNEAQ (reference sequence). The CDR3 is made up of 14 amino acids. For the CDR3, the DNA is TGTGCCGCCGTTCGGTCTGCTGGGGCCAACGTCCTGACTTTC. It encodes CAAVRSAGANVLTF.

The chain links TRBV4-1 to TRBJ2-7; 11 bases agree with TRBD2. The CDR3 covers 15 residues. After removal of 1 base from V and 3 bases from J, the junction contained 2 bases not matched to a gene. Germline lookup yields CDR1 MGHRA and CDR2 YSYEKL. The CDR3 spells CASSQGLAGYYEQYF. The CDR3 DNA sequence: TGCGCCAGCAGCCAAGGACTAGCGGGGTACTACGAGCAGTACTTC.

V gene TRBV11-2 combines with J gene TRBJ2-1; perhaps TRBD2 as D (5 bases). Trimming took 5 bases from V and 4 from J, leaving 12 bases between them. The CDR3 runs 14 residues. Germline assignment: CDR1 SGHAT and CDR2 FQNNGV. The CDR3 reads CASSKIGLYNEQFF. As DNA, the CDR3 is TGTGCCAGCAGCAAAATCGGACTGTACAATGAGCAGTTCTTC.

The chain combines TRBV5-4 with TRBJ1-1; 8 positions match TRBD1. This CDR3 has 14 residues. The J segment lost 4 bases and the V segment lost 4 bases, leaving 6 bases of the junction unmatched. Germline CDR1 and CDR2: SGHNT and YYREEE (reference sequence). This chain's CDR3 is CASSLSGGTTEAFF. CDR3 DNA: TGTGCCAGCAGCCTGTCAGGGGGCACCACTGAAGCTTTCTTT.

The chain has TRBV7-8 and TRBJ1-5, with TRBD1 identical over 9 bases. CDR1 SGHVS and CDR2 FQNEAQ come from the germline V gene. CDR3 length equals 15 residues. The V and J ends lost 1 base and 7 bases, in that order; junction bases with no gene match: 5. The chain's CDR3 is CASSLVWTGDQPQHF. The CDR3 DNA reads as TGTGCCAGCAGCTTAGTTTGGACAGGGGACCAGCCCCAGCATTTT.

This clone was observed a single time. The genes are TRBV4-1 and TRBJ2-3; D is unclear. The germline CDR1 and CDR2 sequences are MGHRA and YSYEKL. The CDR3 is 13 amino acids. V was pared by 2 bases and J by 8 bases, with 11 bases between. The CDR3 is CASSQLGMGTQYF. For the CDR3, the DNA is TGCGCCAGCAGCCAACTAGGAATGGGTACGCAGTATTTT.

This clone was seen only once. J is TRBJ2-1 and V is TRBV2, with TRBD2 matching over 10 bases. CDR3 length: 15 amino acids. J was trimmed by 6 bases and V by 7 bases; bases with no gene match: 9. From germline, CDR1 is SNHLY and CDR2 FYNNEI. The CDR3 nucleotides are TGTGCCAGCACCCCCCAGCGGGGGGGCGGCAATGAGCAGTTCTTC. Amino acids: CASTPQRGGGNEQFF.

In DNA form, the CDR3 reads TGTGCCAGCAGGGGGGGGACTAGGATAAATGAAGCTTTCTTT. Its translation: CASRGGTRINEAFF. V usage is TRBV28 and J usage is TRBJ1-1; possibly TRBD1 for D (5 bases). Germline V CDR1 and CDR2: MDHEN, SYDVKM. The length of the CDR3 is 14 residues. Trimming stripped 6 bases from V and 7 bases from J, with 18 bases between.